This T cell receptor (beta chain) appears in the sequencing data of a study of T cell responses to AZD1222 COVID-19 vaccine. The data were produced by immunoSEQ multiplex PCR, yet TCRdb's version contains in-frame clones alone and is incomplete. There are 130,000 or so clones in the sample; 75% to 95% occur only once, and over 4% lies in the top ten. This receptor was identified in an adult who received the MenACWY meningococcal vaccine as a control. The sample in question was peripheral blood, obtained 28 days after the second dose of the MenACWY control vaccine.

The CDR3 spells CASSLAPQREANNEQFF. In DNA, the CDR3 is TGTGCCAGCAGCTTAGCTCCCCAGCGGGAGGCCAACAATGAGCAGTTCTTC. The J gene is TRBJ2-1, the V gene TRBV7-9; 9 bases are a match to TRBD2. The CDR3 is made up of 17 amino acids. V was pared by 0 bases and J by 5 bases, with 8 bases of the junction left unmatched. Germline-derived CDR1 and CDR2 are SEHNR and FQNEAQ (reference sequence).